This T cell receptor (beta chain) came from a study of OX40 agonist ivuxolimab in advanced cancers. Looking at the study overall: Hepatocellular carcinoma, melanoma, renal cell or head and neck cancer was diagnosed in the dose-escalation patients. Partial response was recorded in three patients: one hepatocellular carcinoma and two cutaneous melanoma cases. General study points: Both blood CD4+ and CD8+ T cells showed clonal growth by week 6 at 0.1 to 3.0 mg/kg. Expansion of clones was among the lowest in partial responders at 0.1-3.0 mg/kg.

The table came from immunoSEQ multiplex PCR; TCRdb's copy has only in-frame clones and leaves some out. The data show about 61,000 clones, 75% to 90% seen once. Trimming removed 0 bases at V and 4 bases at J, with 7 bases between. Germline CDR1 reads LGHNA; CDR2 reads YNFKEQ. The CDR3 has 13 amino acids. With regard to this clone: Its specificity is not known.

The rearrangement uses TRBV4-2 and TRBJ2-7; the D is unclear. This clonotype was sampled from an adult with an advanced solid tumor such as melanoma, head and neck, liver or kidney cancer. Sequencing used CD4+ or CD8+ T cells sorted from blood, obtained in a trial of the OX40 agonist ivuxolimab. CDR3 DNA sequence: TGTGCCAGCAGCCAAGAACCCCAGTACGAGCAGTACTTC. Protein: CASSQEPQYEQYF.